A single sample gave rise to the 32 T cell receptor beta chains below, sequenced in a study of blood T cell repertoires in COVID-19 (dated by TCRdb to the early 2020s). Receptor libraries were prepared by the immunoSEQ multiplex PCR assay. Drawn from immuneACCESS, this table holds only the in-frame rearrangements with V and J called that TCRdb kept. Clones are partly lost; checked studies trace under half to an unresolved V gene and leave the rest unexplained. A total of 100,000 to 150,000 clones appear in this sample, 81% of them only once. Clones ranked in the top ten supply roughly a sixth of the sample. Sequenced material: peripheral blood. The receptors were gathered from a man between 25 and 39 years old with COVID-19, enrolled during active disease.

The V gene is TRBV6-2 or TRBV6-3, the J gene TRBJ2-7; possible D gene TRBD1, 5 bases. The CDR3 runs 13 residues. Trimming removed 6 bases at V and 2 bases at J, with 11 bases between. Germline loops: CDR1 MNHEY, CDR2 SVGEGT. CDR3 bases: TGTGCCAGCAGCCCCACAGGCCCCTACGAGCAGTACTTC. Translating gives CASSPTGPYEQYF.

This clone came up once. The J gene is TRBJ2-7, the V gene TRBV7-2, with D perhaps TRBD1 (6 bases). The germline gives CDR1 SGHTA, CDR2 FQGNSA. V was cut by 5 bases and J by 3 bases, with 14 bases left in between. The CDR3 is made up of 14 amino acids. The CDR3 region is CASSNNRVSYEQYF. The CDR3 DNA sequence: TGTGCCAGCAGCAATAACAGGGTGAGCTACGAGCAGTACTTC.

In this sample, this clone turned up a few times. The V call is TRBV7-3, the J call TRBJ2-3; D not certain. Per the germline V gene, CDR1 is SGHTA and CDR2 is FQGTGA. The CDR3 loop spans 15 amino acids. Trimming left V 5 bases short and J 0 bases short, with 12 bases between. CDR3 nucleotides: TGTGCCAGCAGCCCTACTGGTTCTAGCACAGATACGCAGTATTTT. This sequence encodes CASSPTGSSTDTQYF.

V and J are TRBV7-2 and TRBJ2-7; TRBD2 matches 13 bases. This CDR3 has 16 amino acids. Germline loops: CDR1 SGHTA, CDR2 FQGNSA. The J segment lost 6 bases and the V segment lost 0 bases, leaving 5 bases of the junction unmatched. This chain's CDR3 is CASSLAPGLAGTEQYF. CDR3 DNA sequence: TGTGCCAGCAGCTTAGCGCCGGGACTAGCGGGAACCGAGCAGTACTTC.

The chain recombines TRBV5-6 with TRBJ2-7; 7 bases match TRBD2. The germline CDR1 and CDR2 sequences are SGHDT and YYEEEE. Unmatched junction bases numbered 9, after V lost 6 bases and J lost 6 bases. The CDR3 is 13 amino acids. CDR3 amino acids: CASIRSGTGEQYF. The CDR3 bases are TGTGCCAGCATCCGAAGCGGGACTGGCGAGCAGTACTTC.

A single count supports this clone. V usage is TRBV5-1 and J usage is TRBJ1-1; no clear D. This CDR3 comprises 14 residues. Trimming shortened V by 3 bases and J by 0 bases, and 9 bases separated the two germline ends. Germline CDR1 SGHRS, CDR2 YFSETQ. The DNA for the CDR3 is TGCGCCAGCAGCTCCAACAACCTGAACACTGAAGCTTTCTTT. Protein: CASSSNNLNTEAFF.

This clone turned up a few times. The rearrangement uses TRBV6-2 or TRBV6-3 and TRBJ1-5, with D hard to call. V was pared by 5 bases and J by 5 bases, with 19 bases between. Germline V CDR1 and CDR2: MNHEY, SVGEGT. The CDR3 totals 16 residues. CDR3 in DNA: TGTGCCAGCAGTGGGTTGGACCTCGGAGGGTATCAGCCCCAGCATTTT. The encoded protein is CASSGLDLGGYQPQHF.

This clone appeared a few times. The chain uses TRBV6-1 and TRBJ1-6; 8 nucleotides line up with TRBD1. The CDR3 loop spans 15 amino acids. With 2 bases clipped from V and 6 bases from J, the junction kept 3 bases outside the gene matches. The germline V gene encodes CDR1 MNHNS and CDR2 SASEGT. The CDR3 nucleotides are TGTGCCAGCAGTGAAATCGGACAGGGTAATTCACCCCTCCACTTT. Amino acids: CASSEIGQGNSPLHF.

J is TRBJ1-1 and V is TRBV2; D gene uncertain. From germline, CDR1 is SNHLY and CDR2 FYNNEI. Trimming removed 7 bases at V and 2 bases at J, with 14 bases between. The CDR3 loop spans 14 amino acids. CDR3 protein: CASKSWAENTEAFF. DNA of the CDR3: TGTGCCAGCAAGTCATGGGCAGAAAACACTGAAGCTTTCTTT.

The CDR3 protein is CASSSEGQPQHF. The CDR3 nucleotides read TGTGCCAGCAGCTCGGAGGGACAGCCCCAGCATTTT. This sequence joins TRBV7-9 and TRBJ1-5; D unresolved. The germline V gene encodes CDR1 SEHNR and CDR2 FQNEAQ (reference sequence). This CDR3 spans 12 amino acids. The V end lost 4 bases, the J end lost 7 bases, and 8 bases lay between the germline ends. The full variable domain, its missing parts supplied by reference TRBV7-9 and TRBJ1-5, is DTGVSQNPRHKITKRGQNVTFRCDPISEHNRLYWYRQTLGQGPEFLTYFQNEAQLEKSRLLSDRFSAERPKGSFSTLEIQRTEQGDSAMYLCASSSEGQPQHFGDGTRLSIL.

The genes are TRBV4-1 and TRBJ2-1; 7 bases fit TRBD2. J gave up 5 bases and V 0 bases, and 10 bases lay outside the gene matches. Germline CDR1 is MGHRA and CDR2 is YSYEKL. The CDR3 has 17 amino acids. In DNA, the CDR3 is TGCGCCAGCAGCCAAGATTCCCCAGCGGGGTCTGACAATGAGCAGTTCTTC. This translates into CASSQDSPAGSDNEQFF.

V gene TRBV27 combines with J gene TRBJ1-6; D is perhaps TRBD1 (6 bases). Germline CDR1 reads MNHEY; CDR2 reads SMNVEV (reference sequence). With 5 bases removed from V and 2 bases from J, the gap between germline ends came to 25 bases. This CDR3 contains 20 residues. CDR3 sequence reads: CASSPYLLTGPWTYNSPLHF. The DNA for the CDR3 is TGTGCCAGCAGTCCCTATCTCTTAACAGGGCCATGGACCTATAATTCACCCCTCCACTTT.

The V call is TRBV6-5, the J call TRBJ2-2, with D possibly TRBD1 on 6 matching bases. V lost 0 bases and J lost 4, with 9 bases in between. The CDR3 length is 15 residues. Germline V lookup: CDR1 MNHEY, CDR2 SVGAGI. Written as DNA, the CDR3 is TGTGCCAGCAGTTACTCGAGGGGGACCACCGGGGAGCTGTTTTTT. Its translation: CASSYSRGTTGELFF.

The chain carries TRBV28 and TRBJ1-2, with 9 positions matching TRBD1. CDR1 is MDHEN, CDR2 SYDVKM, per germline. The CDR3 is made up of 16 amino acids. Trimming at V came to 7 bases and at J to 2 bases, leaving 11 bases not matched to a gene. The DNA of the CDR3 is TGTGCCAGCAATCCCCCGGACAGGGGAAACAACTATGGCTACACCTTC. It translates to CASNPPDRGNNYGYTF.

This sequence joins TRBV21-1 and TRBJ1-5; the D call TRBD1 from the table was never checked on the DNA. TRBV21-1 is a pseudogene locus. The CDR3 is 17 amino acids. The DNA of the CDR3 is TGTGCCAGCAGCAAAGTTTCCAGGGTCTCAGGCAATCAGCCCCAGCATTTT. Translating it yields CASSKVSRVSGNQPQHF.

The DNA of the CDR3 is TGTGCCAGCTCGAGTGGGGCCTCCTACGAGCAGTACTTC. Protein: CASSSGASYEQYF. The chain couples TRBV18 to TRBJ2-7; weak D call: TRBD1 (5 bases). The germline V gene encodes CDR1 KGHSH and CDR2 LQKENI. The ends were cut back, 6 bases at V and 0 bases at J, with 9 bases in the middle. This CDR3 contains 13 residues.

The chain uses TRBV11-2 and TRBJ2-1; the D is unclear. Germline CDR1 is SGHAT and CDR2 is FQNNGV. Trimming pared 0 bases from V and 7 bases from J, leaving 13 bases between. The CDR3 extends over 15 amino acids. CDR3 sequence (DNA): TGTGCCAGCAGCTTAGAGGGCGCAGTAAGGAATGAGCAGTTCTTC. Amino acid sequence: CASSLEGAVRNEQFF.

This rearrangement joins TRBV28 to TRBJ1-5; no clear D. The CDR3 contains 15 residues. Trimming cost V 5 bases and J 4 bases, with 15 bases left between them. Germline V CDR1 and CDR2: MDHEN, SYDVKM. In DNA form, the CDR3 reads TGTGCCAGCAGTCCCCTCACGGGGTCTAATCAGCCCCAGCATTTT. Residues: CASSPLTGSNQPQHF.

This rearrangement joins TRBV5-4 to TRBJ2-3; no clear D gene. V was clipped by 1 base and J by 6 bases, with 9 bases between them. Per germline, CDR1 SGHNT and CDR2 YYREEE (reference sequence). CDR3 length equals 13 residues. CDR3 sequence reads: CASSLSGGDTQYF. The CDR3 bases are TGTGCCAGCAGCTTGTCAGGTGGGGATACGCAGTATTTT.

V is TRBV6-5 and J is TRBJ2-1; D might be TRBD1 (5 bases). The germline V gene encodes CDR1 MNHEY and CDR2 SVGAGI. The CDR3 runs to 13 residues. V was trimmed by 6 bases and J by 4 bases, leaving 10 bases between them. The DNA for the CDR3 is TGTGCCAGCAGGAAGGACACTTACAATGAGCAGTTCTTC. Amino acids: CASRKDTYNEQFF.

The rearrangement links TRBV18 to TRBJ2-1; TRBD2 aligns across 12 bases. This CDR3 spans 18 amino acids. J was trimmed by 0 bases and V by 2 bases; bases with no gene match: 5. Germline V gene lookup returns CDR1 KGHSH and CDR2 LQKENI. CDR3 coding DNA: TGTGCCAGCTCACCAGCTAGCGGGGGGGGCAGCTCCTACAATGAGCAGTTCTTC. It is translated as CASSPASGGGSSYNEQFF.

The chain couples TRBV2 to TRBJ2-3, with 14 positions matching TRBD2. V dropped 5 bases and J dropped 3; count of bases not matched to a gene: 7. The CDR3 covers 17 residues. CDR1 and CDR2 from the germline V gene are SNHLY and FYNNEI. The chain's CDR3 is CASSLGLAGGQTDTQYF. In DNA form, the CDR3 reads TGTGCCAGCAGTCTAGGACTAGCGGGAGGCCAAACAGATACGCAGTATTTT.

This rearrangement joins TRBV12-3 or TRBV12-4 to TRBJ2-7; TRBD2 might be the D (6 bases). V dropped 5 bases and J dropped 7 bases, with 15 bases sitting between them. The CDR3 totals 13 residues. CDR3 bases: TGTGCCAGCAGTCCCCAGGGTGCGGGAGAGCAGTACTTC. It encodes CASSPQGAGEQYF.

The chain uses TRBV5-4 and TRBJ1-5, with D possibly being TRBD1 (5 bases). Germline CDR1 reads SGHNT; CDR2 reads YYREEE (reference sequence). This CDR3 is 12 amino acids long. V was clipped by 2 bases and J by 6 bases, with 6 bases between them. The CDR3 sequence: CASSFRGQPQHF. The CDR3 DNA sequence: TGTGCCAGCAGCTTTAGGGGTCAGCCCCAGCATTTT.

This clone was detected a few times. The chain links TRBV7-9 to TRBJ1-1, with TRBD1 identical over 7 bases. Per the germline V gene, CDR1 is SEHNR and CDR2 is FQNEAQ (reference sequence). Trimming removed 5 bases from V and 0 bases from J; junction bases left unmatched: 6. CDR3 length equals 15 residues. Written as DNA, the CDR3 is TGTGCCAGCAGCACATACAGGGGTCTGAACACTGAAGCTTTCTTT. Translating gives CASSTYRGLNTEAFF.

This CDR3 is CASRSLGLQETQYF. The CDR3 DNA reads as TGTGCCAGCAGGTCCCTCGGGTTACAAGAGACCCAGTACTTC. The gene calls are TRBV27 and TRBJ2-5; D gene ambiguous. This CDR3 has 14 amino acids. V dropped 6 bases and J dropped 2 bases, with 13 bases sitting between them. Germline V gives CDR1 MNHEY, CDR2 SMNVEV (reference sequence).

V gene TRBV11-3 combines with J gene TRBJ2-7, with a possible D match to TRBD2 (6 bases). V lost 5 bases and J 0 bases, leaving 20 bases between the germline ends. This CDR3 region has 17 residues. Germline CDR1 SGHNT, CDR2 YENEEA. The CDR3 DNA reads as TGTGCCAGCAGCCCGAGACTAGTCCGCACTAGCTCCTACGAGCAGTACTTC. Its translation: CASSPRLVRTSSYEQYF.

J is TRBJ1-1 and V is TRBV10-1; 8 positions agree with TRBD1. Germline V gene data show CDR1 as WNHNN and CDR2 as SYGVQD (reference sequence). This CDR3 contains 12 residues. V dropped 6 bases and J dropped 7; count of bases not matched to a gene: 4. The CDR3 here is CASSQTGGEAFF. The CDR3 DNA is TGCGCCAGCAGCCAAACAGGGGGTGAAGCTTTCTTT.

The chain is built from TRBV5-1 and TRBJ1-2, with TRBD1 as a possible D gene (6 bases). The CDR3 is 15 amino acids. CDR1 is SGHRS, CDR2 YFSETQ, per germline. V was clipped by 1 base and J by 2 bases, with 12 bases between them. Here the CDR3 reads CASSLNAGANYGYTF. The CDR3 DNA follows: TGCGCCAGCAGCTTGAATGCAGGGGCGAACTATGGCTACACCTTC.

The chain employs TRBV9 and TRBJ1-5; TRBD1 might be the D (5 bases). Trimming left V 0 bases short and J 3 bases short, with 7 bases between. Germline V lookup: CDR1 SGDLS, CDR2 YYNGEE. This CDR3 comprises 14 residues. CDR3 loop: CASSVEGSNQPQHF. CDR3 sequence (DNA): TGTGCCAGCAGCGTAGAGGGGTCCAATCAGCCCCAGCATTTT.

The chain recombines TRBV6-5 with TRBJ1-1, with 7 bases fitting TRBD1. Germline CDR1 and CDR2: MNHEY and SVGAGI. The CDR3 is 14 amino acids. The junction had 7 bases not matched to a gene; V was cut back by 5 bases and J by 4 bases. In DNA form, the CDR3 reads TGTGCCAGCAGTACAAACAGGGGTACCACTGAAGCTTTCTTT. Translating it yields CASSTNRGTTEAFF.

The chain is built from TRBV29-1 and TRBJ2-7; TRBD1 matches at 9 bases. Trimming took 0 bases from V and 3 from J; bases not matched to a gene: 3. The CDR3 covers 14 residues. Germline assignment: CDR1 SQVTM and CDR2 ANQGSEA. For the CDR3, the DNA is TGCAGCGTTGAAGATGACAGGGGGGGCTACGAGCAGTACTTC. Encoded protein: CSVEDDRGGYEQYF.